These T cell receptor beta chains were read from a single sample in a study of T cell responses to AZD1222 COVID-19 vaccine. Sequencing used immunoSEQ multiplex PCR; TCRdb keeps in-frame clones, though not all of them. Of approximately 100,000 clones in the sample, roughly 87% were seen once. Material: peripheral blood, obtained on day 0 of MenACWY control vaccination. The receptors were gathered from an adult in good health. The CDR3 runs from the conserved cysteine through the conserved F or W. Fields, in order: J gene, D gene, clone size, V gene, CDR3 length, CDR3 DNA, CDR3 protein. D genes are given only for firm matches. Clone sizes are given selectively: once, few, many, or a class where the clone is expanded.

J: TRBJ2-1
D: NA
size: NA
V: TRBV4-1
length: 16
DNA: TGCGCCAGCAGCCAAGGAGAGGGACTGTGGGCGGCTGAGCAGTTCTTC
CDR3: CASSQGEGLWAAEQFF

J: TRBJ2-5
D: TRBD2
size: NA
V: TRBV28
length: 13
DNA: TGTGCCAGCATCCTCGCGGGGGGAGAGACCCAGTACTTC
CDR3: CASILAGGETQYF

J: TRBJ2-7
D: TRBD2
size: NA
V: TRBV5-5
length: 17
DNA: TGTGCCAGCAGCTTGGAGGCTAGCGGGACTTTAAGTTACGAGCAGTACTTC
CDR3: CASSLEASGTLSYEQYF

J: TRBJ1-5
D: TRBD1
size: NA
V: TRBV7-2
length: 16
DNA: TGTGCCAGCAGCTTACTTCGAACAGGGGATGATCAGCCCCAGCATTTT
CDR3: CASSLLRTGDDQPQHF

J: TRBJ1-1
D: NA
size: NA
V: TRBV20-1
length: 12
DNA: TGCAGTGCTAGTCGACGGGACACTGAAGCTTTCTTT
CDR3: CSASRRDTEAFF

J: TRBJ1-2
D: NA
size: NA
V: TRBV5-4
length: 18
DNA: TGTGCCAGCAGCTTGGATGGACAGAGCTCTACCTATAACTATGGCTACACCTTC
CDR3: CASSLDGQSSTYNYGYTF

J: TRBJ2-1
D: NA
size: NA
V: TRBV11-2
length: 15
DNA: TGTGCCAGCAGCCTCGACCCGGACCCCTACAATGAGCAGTTCTTC
CDR3: CASSLDPDPYNEQFF

J: TRBJ1-1
D: NA
size: NA
V: TRBV24-1
length: 13
DNA: TGTGCCACCAGTACGCCCGGACAGTCCTCTGCTTTCTTT
CDR3: CATSTPGQSSAFF

J: TRBJ1-5
D: NA
size: NA
V: TRBV11-1
length: 13
DNA: TGTGCCAGCAGCACGACAGACCATCAGCCCCAGCATTTT
CDR3: CASSTTDHQPQHF

J: TRBJ1-6
D: TRBD1
size: once
V: TRBV5-1
length: 16
DNA: TGCGCCAGCAGCTTTGGGACAGGGAGCTATAATTCACCCCTCCACTTT
CDR3: CASSFGTGSYNSPLHF

J: TRBJ1-2
D: NA
size: NA
V: TRBV2
length: 15
DNA: TGTGCCAGCAGTGATCGAGAGCCTCTAATGAATGGCTACACCTTC
CDR3: CASSDREPLMNGYTF

J: TRBJ1-2
D: NA
size: once
V: TRBV28
length: 12
DNA: TGTGCCAGCAGTTTCACCGGATATGGCTACACCTTC
CDR3: CASSFTGYGYTF

J: TRBJ2-5
D: NA
size: NA
V: TRBV10-3
length: 13
DNA: TGTGCCATCATGAAAGGGGGACAAGAGACCCAGTACTTC
CDR3: CAIMKGGQETQYF

J: TRBJ2-5
D: NA
size: NA
V: TRBV7-9
length: 15
DNA: TGTGCCAGCAGCTTACAAGGGACAGCGGGGGAGACCCAGTACTTC
CDR3: CASSLQGTAGETQYF

J: TRBJ2-1
D: NA
size: few
V: TRBV19
length: 16
DNA: TGTGCCAGTAGCAACCCTTGGACTGTCCCGCGCAATGAGCAGTTCTTC
CDR3: CASSNPWTVPRNEQFF